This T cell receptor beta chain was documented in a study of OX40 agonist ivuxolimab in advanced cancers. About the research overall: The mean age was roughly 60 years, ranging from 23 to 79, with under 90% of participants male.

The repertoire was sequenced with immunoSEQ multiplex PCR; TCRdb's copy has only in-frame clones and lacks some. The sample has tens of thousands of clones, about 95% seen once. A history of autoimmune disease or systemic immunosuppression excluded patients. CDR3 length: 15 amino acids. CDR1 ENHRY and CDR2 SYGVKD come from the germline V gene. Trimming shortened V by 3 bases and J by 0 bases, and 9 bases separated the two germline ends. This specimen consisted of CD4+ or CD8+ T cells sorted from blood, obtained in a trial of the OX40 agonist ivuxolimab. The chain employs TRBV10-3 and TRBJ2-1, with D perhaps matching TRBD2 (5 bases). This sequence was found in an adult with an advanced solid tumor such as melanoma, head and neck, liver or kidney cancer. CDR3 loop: CAISDPGISYNEQFF. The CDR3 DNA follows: TGTGCCATCAGTGACCCCGGGATCTCCTACAATGAGCAGTTCTTC.